A selection of T cell receptor beta chains follows, all from one sample in a study of blood T cell repertoires in COVID-19. The assay was immunoSEQ multiplex PCR, and TCRdb's table has in-frame clones only and misses some. The sample comprises about 180,000 clones, about 83% of which are singletons, and around 12% rests with the top ten. Sequencing was performed on peripheral blood. The receptors come from a woman aged 70-85 years with COVID-19, enrolled during active disease. Each CDR3 is given with its conserved first and last residue. The order of the fields is J gene, clone size, D gene, V gene, CDR3 DNA, CDR3 protein. The D gene is left open where the match is weak. The size field is filled for only some rows; it gives once, few, many or a size class.

J: TRBJ2-3
size: once
D: TRBD2
V: TRBV6-2/TRBV6-3
DNA: TGTGCCAGCAGTTACAGGAGCGGGAGTAGGACAGATACGCAGTATTTT
CDR3: CASSYRSGSRTDTQYF

J: TRBJ2-7
size: NA
D: TRBD2
V: TRBV19
DNA: TGTGCCAGTAGTATAGGGCGGGAGAGAACAAACTACGAGCAGTACTTC
CDR3: CASSIGRERTNYEQYF

J: TRBJ2-7
size: NA
D: NA
V: TRBV7-9
DNA: TGTGCCAGCAGCTTTTCCCTGTCGGGGGACGAGCAGTACTTC
CDR3: CASSFSLSGDEQYF

J: TRBJ1-6
size: NA
D: NA
V: TRBV30
DNA: TGTGCCTGGACGGCCGAGAGGGATGGGCCCCTCCACTTT
CDR3: CAWTAERDGPLHF

J: TRBJ2-1
size: NA
D: TRBD1
V: TRBV29-1
DNA: TGCAGCGCCGGGACAGGGGACAAGGATGAGCAGTTCTTC
CDR3: CSAGTGDKDEQFF

J: TRBJ2-7
size: NA
D: NA
V: TRBV7-9
DNA: TGTGCCAGCAGCTTTCACGGGGATGGAGAGCAGTACTTC
CDR3: CASSFHGDGEQYF

J: TRBJ1-5
size: NA
D: NA
V: TRBV6-1
DNA: TGTGCCAGCAGTGAAAACGGGGGGCAGCCCCAGCATTTT
CDR3: CASSENGGQPQHF

J: TRBJ1-2
size: NA
D: TRBD1
V: TRBV3-1/TRBV3-2
DNA: TGTGCCAGCAGCCTTTTAGACCGGGACAGGGATGGATGGACCTTC
CDR3: CASSLLDRDRDGWTF

J: TRBJ2-7
size: NA
D: TRBD2
V: TRBV6-6
DNA: TGTGCCAGCAGTTACCGTAAAGCTAGCGGTTCCTACGAGCAGTACTTC
CDR3: CASSYRKASGSYEQYF

J: TRBJ2-2
size: NA
D: TRBD1
V: TRBV27
DNA: TGTGCCAGCATAAGGGACAGACACACCGGGGAGCTGTTTTTT
CDR3: CASIRDRHTGELFF

J: TRBJ2-4
size: NA
D: TRBD1
V: TRBV5-4
DNA: TGTGCCAGCAGTATTAAGGACAGGGTCGGAAACATTCAGTACTTC
CDR3: CASSIKDRVGNIQYF

J: TRBJ2-7
size: NA
D: TRBD1
V: TRBV5-1
DNA: TGCGCCAGCAGCCCGACGTGGGACAGGACGGGCGAGCAGTACTTC
CDR3: CASSPTWDRTGEQYF

J: TRBJ1-5
size: NA
D: NA
V: TRBV28
DNA: TGTGCCAGCAGTCCGGGCGGGGATCAGCCCCAGCATTTT
CDR3: CASSPGGDQPQHF

J: TRBJ1-6
size: NA
D: NA
V: TRBV7-2
DNA: TGTGCCAGCAGCTCGACAGACTATAATTCACCCCTCCACTTT
CDR3: CASSSTDYNSPLHF

J: TRBJ2-7
size: NA
D: TRBD1
V: TRBV11-2
DNA: TGTGCCAGCAGCTTAGAGACAGGGCTGGTTAAGCAGTACTTC
CDR3: CASSLETGLVKQYF

J: TRBJ2-1
size: NA
D: NA
V: TRBV7-9
DNA: TGTGCCAGCAGCCGGAGCTATGAGCAGTTCTTC
CDR3: CASSRSYEQFF

J: TRBJ2-7
size: NA
D: NA
V: TRBV28
DNA: TGTGCCAGCTACGGGAGCCGGTCCGAGCAGTACTTC
CDR3: CASYGSRSEQYF

J: TRBJ2-2
size: NA
D: TRBD1
V: TRBV27
DNA: TGTGCCAGCAGTTGGGGACAGGGGGCCGGGGAGCTGTTTTTT
CDR3: CASSWGQGAGELFF

J: TRBJ2-2
size: NA
D: TRBD2
V: TRBV30
DNA: TGTGCCTGGACTAGCGGGGTAGCGAACACCGGGGAGCTGTTTTTT
CDR3: CAWTSGVANTGELFF

J: TRBJ2-3
size: NA
D: TRBD1
V: TRBV10-1
DNA: TGCGCCAGCAGTGGGCTCCCAGGGGGTACGGATACGCAGTATTTT
CDR3: CASSGLPGGTDTQYF

J: TRBJ1-1
size: NA
D: NA
V: TRBV29-1
DNA: TGCAGCGTAGCCGACCACAGGTCGAACACTGAAGCTTTCTTT
CDR3: CSVADHRSNTEAFF

J: TRBJ2-1
size: NA
D: TRBD1
V: TRBV11-2
DNA: TGTGCCGGCCGGGACAGGGGGTACAATGAGCAGTTCTTC
CDR3: CAGRDRGYNEQFF

J: TRBJ2-5
size: NA
D: NA
V: TRBV7-9
DNA: TGTGCCAGCAGCAGCACAGGGATTGGGACCCAGTACTTC
CDR3: CASSSTGIGTQYF

J: TRBJ2-1
size: NA
D: TRBD2
V: TRBV12-5
DNA: TGTGCTAGTGGTTTGGTACCGGGGCCGGGACTAGCGGCCAATGAGCAGTTCTTC
CDR3: CASGLVPGPGLAANEQFF

J: TRBJ2-5
size: NA
D: NA
V: TRBV29-1
DNA: TGCAGCGTTGGTGGGGCAGGAGAGACCCAGTACTTC
CDR3: CSVGGAGETQYF

J: TRBJ2-3
size: NA
D: NA
V: TRBV12-5
DNA: TGTGCTAGCTTTACGCAGTATTTT
CDR3: CASFTQYF

J: TRBJ2-7
size: NA
D: NA
V: TRBV19
DNA: TGTGCCAGTAGGTCACAGGGTGACGGCGAGCAGTACTTC
CDR3: CASRSQGDGEQYF

J: TRBJ2-3
size: NA
D: NA
V: TRBV27
DNA: TGTGCCAGCAGTCCACATCGGACAGTGGCAGATACGCAGTATTTT
CDR3: CASSPHRTVADTQYF

J: TRBJ2-5
size: once
D: TRBD2
V: TRBV6-2/TRBV6-3
DNA: TGTGCCAGCAGTTACGCGGGAGGTAAAGAGACCCAGTACTTC
CDR3: CASSYAGGKETQYF

J: TRBJ1-6
size: NA
D: TRBD1
V: TRBV3-1/TRBV3-2
DNA: TGTGCCAGCAGCCATACCGGGACAGGGGCCGGGAATTCACCCCTCCACTTT
CDR3: CASSHTGTGAGNSPLHF

J: TRBJ2-5
size: NA
D: NA
V: TRBV5-8
DNA: TGTGCCAGCAGCTCAAGACAGGTGGGGGACGAGACCCAGTACTTC
CDR3: CASSSRQVGDETQYF

J: TRBJ2-5
size: NA
D: TRBD1
V: TRBV2
DNA: TGTGCCAGCGGATCCACAGGGGTAGGGGAGACCCAGTACTTC
CDR3: CASGSTGVGETQYF

J: TRBJ1-2
size: NA
D: TRBD1
V: TRBV5-1
DNA: TGCGCCAGCAGCTTGGAGGGGGCGGATGGCTACACCTTC
CDR3: CASSLEGADGYTF

J: TRBJ2-4
size: NA
D: TRBD1
V: TRBV5-5
DNA: TGTGCCAGCAGGGACGCCGGGACAGGGGTGGCCAAAAACATTCAGTACTTC
CDR3: CASRDAGTGVAKNIQYF